What follows are 26 T cell receptor beta chains derived from one specimen sequenced in a study of T cells after yellow fever vaccination. TCRdb reprocessed the 5' RACE reads via MiXCR and lists one record per CDR3 protein. The sample lists roughly 250,000 distinct CDR3 sequences, 10% to 15% seen once, with about 0.51% in the top ten. Sequencing used CD4+ T cells sorted from PBMCs, obtained 45 days after the yellow fever booster vaccination. These receptors were collected from a young man who received the YFV17D yellow fever vaccine.

This clonotype was seen repeatedly, ten times or more. V and J are TRBV20-1 and TRBJ1-5, with D tentatively TRBD1 (6 bases). Trimming stripped 5 bases from V and 2 bases from J, with 19 bases between. The CDR3 is 16 residues long. Germline CDR1 is DFQATT and CDR2 is SNEGSKA (reference sequence). In DNA, the CDR3 is TGCAGTGCTGTCCCCTTGGACAGCCCCCGCAATCAGCCCCAGCATTTT. Protein product: CSAVPLDSPRNQPQHF.

The chain recombines TRBV7-2 with TRBJ2-3; weak D call: TRBD2 (6 bases). Trimming pared 4 bases from V and 6 bases from J, leaving 14 bases between. The germline CDR1 and CDR2 sequences are SGHTA and FQGNSA. This CDR3 region has 14 residues. CDR3 in amino acids: CASSSAGSGDTQYF. CDR3 coding DNA: TGTGCCAGCAGCTCTGCCGGGAGTGGGGATACGCAGTATTTT.

This sequence joins TRBV19 and TRBJ2-2; D is possibly TRBD1 (6 bases). The length of the CDR3 is 14 residues. Trimming took off 6 bases at V and 3 bases at J, with 11 bases between the two ends. The germline V gene has CDR1 LNHDA and CDR2 SQIVND (reference sequence). The CDR3 loop reads CASRGRGDTGELFF. In nucleotides, the CDR3 is TGTGCCAGTAGGGGCAGGGGTGACACCGGGGAGCTGTTTTTT.

J is TRBJ2-1 and V is TRBV15; D is perhaps TRBD2 (6 bases). Trimming stripped 4 bases from V and 10 bases from J, with 20 bases between. From germline, CDR1 is LNHNV and CDR2 YYDKDF (reference sequence). The CDR3 length is 15 residues. CDR3 DNA sequence: TGTGCCACCAGCAACCCGAGCATAATAGCGGCAGAGCAGTTCTTC. Amino acid sequence: CATSNPSIIAAEQFF.

This clonotype was observed at least ten times. The CDR3 coding sequence is TGTGCCAGCAGCCCAGGCGGGGGGCGTTACAATGAGCAGTTCTTC. This sequence encodes CASSPGGGRYNEQFF. The rearrangement joins TRBV7-2 to TRBJ2-1, with TRBD2 matching over 8 bases. The length of the CDR3 is 15 residues. V shed 5 bases, J shed 4 bases, and the junction held 7 bases outside the gene matches. The germline CDR1 and CDR2 sequences are SGHTA and FQGNSA.

This clonotype has at least ten counts. This chain uses TRBV5-6 with TRBJ2-7; weak D call: TRBD1 (5 bases). Germline-derived CDR1 and CDR2 are SGHDT and YYEEEE. This CDR3 has 15 amino acids. V lost 1 base to trimming and J lost 1 base, with 12 bases between them. The CDR3 region has the DNA TGTGCCAGCAGCTTGCGTTTCGACAGATCCTACGAGCAGTACTTC. This gives the protein CASSLRFDRSYEQYF.

The rearrangement joins TRBV18 to TRBJ2-7, with 8 positions matching TRBD2. The V gene's germline CDR1 is KGHSH and CDR2 LQKENI. V lost 1 base, J lost 0 bases, and 5 bases stayed unmatched. This CDR3 spans 16 amino acids. The CDR3 reads CASSPRSGTSSYEQYF. The CDR3 coding sequence is TGTGCCAGCTCACCACGTTCCGGGACTAGCTCCTACGAGCAGTACTTC.

This clonotype has only a few counts. The chain carries TRBV5-6 and TRBJ2-3; D is possibly TRBD2 (6 bases). The CDR3 has 13 amino acids. Germline V lookup: CDR1 SGHDT, CDR2 YYEEEE. Trimming cost V 10 bases and J 3 bases, with 15 bases left between them. CDR3 DNA sequence: TGTGCCGACTCGGAGGGCCCGACAGATACGCAGTATTTT. It encodes CADSEGPTDTQYF.

This clonotype was detected a few times. The chain couples TRBV12-3 or TRBV12-4 to TRBJ2-1; D gene ambiguous. V was clipped by 4 bases and J by 8 bases, with 9 bases between them. This CDR3 spans 12 amino acids. For the CDR3, the DNA is TGTGCCAGCAGTTCCCTTCCCCATGAGCAGTTCTTC. It yields the protein CASSSLPHEQFF.

The J gene is TRBJ1-1, the V gene TRBV5-6; D is uncertain. Germline lookup yields CDR1 SGHDT and CDR2 YYEEEE. The CDR3 loop spans 11 amino acids. Trimming took off 2 bases at V and 7 bases at J, with 6 bases between the two ends. In DNA, the CDR3 is TGTGCCAGCAGCTTTGGAAATGAAGCTTTCTTT. This codes for CASSFGNEAFF.

This clonotype has more than one count but fewer than ten. This chain uses TRBV6-2 or TRBV6-3 with TRBJ1-2; D is unresolved. V shed 8 bases and J shed 2 bases, with 15 bases lying between them. CDR1 and CDR2 (germline): MNHEY, SVGEGT. The CDR3 runs to 14 residues. The CDR3 sequence: CASSVHRNNYGYTF. In DNA form, the CDR3 reads TGTGCCAGCTCAGTCCATCGAAACAACTATGGCTACACCTTC.

The chain is built from TRBV19 and TRBJ2-7, with 12 bases aligning to TRBD1. Germline lookup yields CDR1 LNHDA and CDR2 SQIVND (reference sequence). This CDR3 is 17 amino acids long. Trimming cost V 5 bases and J 0 bases; bases outside gene matches: 8. The CDR3 is CASSPPVGQGASYEQYF. The CDR3 coding sequence is TGTGCCAGTAGTCCCCCGGTGGGACAGGGGGCCTCCTACGAGCAGTACTTC.

There are a few counts of this clonotype. The chain combines TRBV20-1 with TRBJ2-7; 7 bases match TRBD2. Germline CDR1 is DFQATT and CDR2 is SNEGSKA (reference sequence). V lost 1 base and J lost 6; bases outside the gene matches: 12. There are 15 residues in the CDR3. DNA for the CDR3: TGCAGTGCTAGAGCCTCCGGGACTAACTCGCGCGAGCAGTACTTC. Translating it yields CSARASGTNSREQYF.

Ten or more counts support this clonotype. V usage is TRBV4-3 and J usage is TRBJ1-1; D is ambiguous. CDR3 length equals 15 residues. V lost 0 bases and J lost 0, with 8 bases in between. Looked up from germline, CDR1 is LGHNA and CDR2 is YSLEER. This CDR3 reads CASSQEYSLNTEAFF. CDR3 sequence (DNA): TGCGCCAGCAGCCAAGAATACAGCTTGAACACTGAAGCTTTCTTT.

This chain uses TRBV5-1 with TRBJ2-3, with 7 bases fitting TRBD2. The CDR3 has 17 amino acids. Trimming at V came to 4 bases and at J to 2 bases, leaving 13 bases not matched to a gene. Germline lookup yields CDR1 SGHRS and CDR2 YFSETQ. In DNA form, the CDR3 reads TGCGCCAGCAGCCCCCAGCCGACGGGAGGAACCACAGATACGCAGTATTTT. Its translation: CASSPQPTGGTTDTQYF.

The rearrangement uses TRBV12-3 or TRBV12-4 and TRBJ2-7; unclear D gene. The CDR3 spans 12 residues. The V gene lost 2 bases and the J gene lost 6 bases, with 8 bases spanning the gap. CDR3 residues: CASSLSRGEQYF. CDR3 in DNA: TGTGCCAGCAGTTTAAGTCGCGGCGAGCAGTACTTC.

The chain carries TRBV7-9 and TRBJ2-7; 7 nucleotides line up with TRBD2. CDR3 length: 14 amino acids. Germline V CDR1 and CDR2: SEHNR, FQNEAQ (reference sequence). V lost 1 base and J lost 6; bases outside the gene matches: 6. CDR3 residues: CASSLGAGEFEQYF. CDR3 sequence (DNA): TGTGCCAGCAGCTTAGGGGCGGGAGAGTTCGAGCAGTACTTC.

This clonotype has a handful of counts. This chain joins TRBV5-6 and TRBJ1-5; possibly TRBD1 for D (5 bases). Germline assignment: CDR1 SGHDT and CDR2 YYEEEE. The CDR3 contains 16 residues. The V and J ends lost 1 base and 2 bases respectively, with 13 bases between them. The CDR3 sequence: CASSLNRGSGNQPQHF. In DNA form, the CDR3 reads TGTGCCAGCAGCTTGAATCGGGGGAGCGGCAATCAGCCCCAGCATTTT.

The rearrangement joins TRBV18 to TRBJ2-1, with D tentatively TRBD2 (7 bases). V was trimmed by 0 bases and J by 7 bases, leaving 13 bases between them. Germline loops: CDR1 KGHSH, CDR2 LQKENI. The CDR3 extends over 15 amino acids. CDR3: CASSPPGEGENEQFF. DNA for the CDR3: TGTGCCAGCTCACCACCGGGGGAGGGGGAAAATGAGCAGTTCTTC.

This clonotype was recorded many times. This rearrangement joins TRBV12-3 or TRBV12-4 to TRBJ1-2; 8 bases are shared with TRBD1. Germline trimming cut 4 bases from V and 3 bases from J; bases unmatched to any gene: 4. CDR3 size: 14 residues. CDR3: CASSYTTGDYGYTF. CDR3 sequence (DNA): TGTGCCAGCAGTTACACGACAGGGGACTATGGCTACACCTTC.

This chain joins TRBV7-2 and TRBJ2-3; D is uncertain. From germline, CDR1 is SGHTA and CDR2 FQGNSA. The ends were cut back, 2 bases at V and 2 bases at J, with 17 bases in the middle. The CDR3 runs to 17 residues. The CDR3 DNA reads TGTGCCAGCAGCTTATCTACAATAGGAGCCCTCACAGATACGCAGTATTTT. Translated, it gives CASSLSTIGALTDTQYF.

The chain uses TRBV20-1 and TRBJ2-2, with 8 nucleotides matching TRBD2. This CDR3 comprises 15 residues. CDR1 DFQATT and CDR2 SNEGSKA come from the germline V gene (reference sequence). V lost 5 bases, J lost 7 bases, and 12 bases stayed unmatched. CDR3 loop: CSAASGRTYSGELFF. The CDR3 DNA follows: TGCAGTGCTGCGAGCGGGAGAACGTATAGCGGGGAGCTGTTTTTT.

The V call is TRBV6-1, the J call TRBJ2-7; 8 bases line up with TRBD2. Per germline, CDR1 MNHNS and CDR2 SASEGT. Germline trimming cut 7 bases from V and 1 base from J; bases unmatched to any gene: 6. This CDR3 is 14 amino acids long. Here the CDR3 DNA reads TGTGCCAGCACCCCGCCGGGGGGGTCCTACGAGCAGTACTTC. It specifies CASTPPGGSYEQYF.

Only a few counts were recorded for this clonotype. The V and J genes are TRBV29-1 and TRBJ1-1; 10 bases align to TRBD1. The CDR3 is 13 residues long. J gave up 8 bases and V 7 bases, and 10 bases lay outside the gene matches. Per germline, CDR1 SQVTM and CDR2 ANQGSEA. The CDR3 protein is CSARTGGSMEAFF. The CDR3 bases are TGCAGCGCCAGGACAGGGGGGTCAATGGAAGCTTTCTTT. Using reference TRBV29-1 and TRBJ1-1 for the parts outside the CDR3, the full variable domain is SAVISQKPSRDICQRGTSLTIQCQVDSQVTMMFWYRQQPGQSLTLIATANQGSEATYESGFVIDKFPISRPNLTFSTLTVSNMSPEDSSIYLCSARTGGSMEAFFGQGTRLTVV.

The rearrangement links TRBV29-1 to TRBJ1-6; 7 nucleotides match TRBD1. Germline lookup yields CDR1 SQVTM and CDR2 ANQGSEA. There are 12 residues in the CDR3. CDR3 DNA: TGCAGTGTTAGACAGGGAAATTCACCCCTCCACTTT. This translates into CSVRQGNSPLHF.

CDR3 nucleotides: TGCGCCAGCAGCCAAGATCGGACCCTCTCGGGGGAGACCCAGTACTTC. It yields the protein CASSQDRTLSGETQYF. This sequence joins TRBV4-3 and TRBJ2-5, with D possibly being TRBD2 (5 bases). Germline values: CDR1 LGHNA, CDR2 YSLEER. CDR3 length equals 16 residues. Trimming removed 0 bases at V and 5 bases at J, with 16 bases between.